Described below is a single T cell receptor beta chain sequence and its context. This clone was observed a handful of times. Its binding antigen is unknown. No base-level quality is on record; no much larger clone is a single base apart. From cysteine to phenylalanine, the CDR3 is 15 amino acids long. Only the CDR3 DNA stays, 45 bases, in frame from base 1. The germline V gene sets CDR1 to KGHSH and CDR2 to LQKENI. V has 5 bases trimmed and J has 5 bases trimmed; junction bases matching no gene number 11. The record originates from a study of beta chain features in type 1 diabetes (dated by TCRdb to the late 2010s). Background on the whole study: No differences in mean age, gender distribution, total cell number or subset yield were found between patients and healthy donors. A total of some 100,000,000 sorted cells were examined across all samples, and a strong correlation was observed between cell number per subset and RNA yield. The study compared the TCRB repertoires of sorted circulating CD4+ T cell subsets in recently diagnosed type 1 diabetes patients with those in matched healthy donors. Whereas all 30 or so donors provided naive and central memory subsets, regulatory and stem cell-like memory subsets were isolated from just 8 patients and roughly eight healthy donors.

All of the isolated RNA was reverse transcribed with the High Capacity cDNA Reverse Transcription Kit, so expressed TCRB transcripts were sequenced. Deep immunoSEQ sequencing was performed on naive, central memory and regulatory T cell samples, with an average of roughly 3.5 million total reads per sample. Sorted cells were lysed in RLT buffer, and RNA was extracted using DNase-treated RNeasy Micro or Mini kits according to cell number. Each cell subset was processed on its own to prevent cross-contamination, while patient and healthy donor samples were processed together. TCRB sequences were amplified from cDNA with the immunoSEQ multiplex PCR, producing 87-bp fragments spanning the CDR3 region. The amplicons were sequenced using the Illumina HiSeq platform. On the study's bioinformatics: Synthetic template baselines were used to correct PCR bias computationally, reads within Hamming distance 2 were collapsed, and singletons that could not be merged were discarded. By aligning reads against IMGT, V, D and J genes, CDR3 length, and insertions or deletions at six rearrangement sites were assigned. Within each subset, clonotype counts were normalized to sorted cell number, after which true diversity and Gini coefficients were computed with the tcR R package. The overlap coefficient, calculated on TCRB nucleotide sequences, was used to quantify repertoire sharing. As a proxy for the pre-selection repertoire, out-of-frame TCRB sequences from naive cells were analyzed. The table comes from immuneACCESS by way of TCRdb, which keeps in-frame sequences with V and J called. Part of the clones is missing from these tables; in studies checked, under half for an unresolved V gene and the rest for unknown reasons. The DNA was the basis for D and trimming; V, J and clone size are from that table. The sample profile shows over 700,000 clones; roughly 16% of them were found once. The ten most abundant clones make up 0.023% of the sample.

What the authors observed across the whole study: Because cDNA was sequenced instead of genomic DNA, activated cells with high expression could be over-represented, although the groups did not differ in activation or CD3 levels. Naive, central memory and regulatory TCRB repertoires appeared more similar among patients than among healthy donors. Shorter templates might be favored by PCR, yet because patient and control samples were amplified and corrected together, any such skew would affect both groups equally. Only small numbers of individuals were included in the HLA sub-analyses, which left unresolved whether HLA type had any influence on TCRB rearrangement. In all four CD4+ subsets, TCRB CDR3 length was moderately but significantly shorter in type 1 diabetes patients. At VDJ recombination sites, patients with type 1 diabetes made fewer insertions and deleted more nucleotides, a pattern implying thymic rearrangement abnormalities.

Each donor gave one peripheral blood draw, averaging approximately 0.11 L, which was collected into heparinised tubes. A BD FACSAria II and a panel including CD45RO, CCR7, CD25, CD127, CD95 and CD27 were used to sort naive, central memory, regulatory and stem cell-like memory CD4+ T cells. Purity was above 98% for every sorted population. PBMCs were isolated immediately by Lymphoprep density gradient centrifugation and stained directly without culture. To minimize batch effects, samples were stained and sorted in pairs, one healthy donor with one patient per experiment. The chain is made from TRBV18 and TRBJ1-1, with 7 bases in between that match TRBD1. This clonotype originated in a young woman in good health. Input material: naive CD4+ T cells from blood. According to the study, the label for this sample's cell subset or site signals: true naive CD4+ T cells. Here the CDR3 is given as CASSAKTGVGTEAFF. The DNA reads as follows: TGTGCCAGCTCAGCCAAAACAGGGGTCGGGACTGAAGCTTTCTTT.